This entry lists 11 T cell receptor beta chains sequenced from one sample in a study of cytomegalovirus exposure and HLA in healthy donors. Primers for the PCR totalled 60 Vbeta and 13 Jbeta. The assay was immunoSEQ multiplex PCR, and TCRdb's table has in-frame clones only and misses some. This table has about 130,000 clones, around 80% appearing once. Input material: PBMCs. All receptors derive from a man aged 35 to 55 in good health and CMV-seropositive.

The genes are TRBV7-9 and TRBJ2-5, with a weak D call TRBD1 (5 bases). CDR1 and CDR2 (germline): SEHNR, FQNEAQ (reference sequence). Trimming pared 5 bases from V and 1 base from J, leaving 8 bases between. The CDR3 runs 13 residues. This CDR3 is CASSPDIQETQYF. The CDR3, as DNA: TGTGCCAGCAGCCCGGACATCCAAGAGACCCAGTACTTC.

This CDR3 reads CASSLAIGAGEYTEAFF. The CDR3 DNA sequence: TGTGCCAGCAGCTTGGCCATCGGGGCAGGGGAGTACACTGAAGCTTTCTTT. The chain carries TRBV5-6 and TRBJ1-1, with D perhaps matching TRBD1 (6 bases). CDR3 length equals 17 residues. The V and J ends lost 0 bases and 3 bases respectively, with 18 bases between them. Germline V gene data show CDR1 as SGHDT and CDR2 as YYEEEE.

The chain carries TRBV23-1 and TRBJ2-7; 7 nucleotides line up with TRBD1. TRBV23-1 is flagged as an ORF with uncertain function. The CDR3 sequence is 14 residues long. The V gene end was trimmed by 6 bases and the J gene end by 4 bases; junction bases not matched to a gene: 9. CDR3 nucleotides: TGCGCCAGCAGGAATCGGACAGGATCATACGAGCAGTACTTC. Its translation is CASRNRTGSYEQYF.

This clone was picked up a small number of times. V gene TRBV6-4 combines with J gene TRBJ2-3; 10 bases fit TRBD2. The CDR3 spans 15 residues. Germline V gene sequence: CDR1 MRHNA, CDR2 SNTAGT. The V gene end was trimmed by 3 bases and the J gene end by 9 bases; junction bases not matched to a gene: 9. Written as DNA, the CDR3 is TGTGCCAGCAGTGAAACTAGCGGGGTAGTAGGGACGCAGTATTTT. It specifies CASSETSGVVGTQYF.

The rearrangement joins TRBV6-1 to TRBJ1-4, with TRBD1 matching 9 bases. The CDR3 sequence is 15 residues long. V lost 2 bases and J lost 8; bases outside the gene matches: 6. Germline lookup yields CDR1 MNHNS and CDR2 SASEGT. In DNA form, the CDR3 reads TGTGCCAGCAGTGAACCAGGGACAGGGATGGAAAAACTGTTTTTT. Translating gives CASSEPGTGMEKLFF.

The chain is built from TRBV6-5 and TRBJ1-2, with TRBD1 as a possible D gene (6 bases). The CDR3 consists of 13 residues. The germline V and J ends were trimmed by 4 bases and 3 bases, with 9 bases remaining between them. Germline CDR1 and CDR2: MNHEY and SVGAGI. CDR3 DNA: TGTGCCAGCAGTTTAGGGGGGGACTATGGCTACACCTTC. It is translated as CASSLGGDYGYTF.

The chain combines TRBV5-1 with TRBJ1-1; D is uncertain. V was cut by 2 bases and J by 0 bases, with 8 bases left in between. Germline lookup yields CDR1 SGHRS and CDR2 YFSETQ. This CDR3 is built from 14 residues. CDR3: CASSFSRMNTEAFF. CDR3 DNA sequence: TGCGCCAGCAGCTTCTCCAGGATGAACACTGAAGCTTTCTTT.

This clone came up once. The chain combines TRBV28 with TRBJ1-4; D unresolved. V was pared by 5 bases and J by 7 bases, with 14 bases between. Germline V CDR1 and CDR2: MDHEN, SYDVKM. The CDR3 loop spans 14 amino acids. CDR3 in amino acids: CASSPGMDGEKLFF. The CDR3 DNA reads as TGTGCCAGCAGTCCCGGGATGGATGGTGAAAAACTGTTTTTT.

V gene TRBV7-2 combines with J gene TRBJ1-2, with D tentatively TRBD1 (6 bases). Germline V gene data show CDR1 as SGHTA and CDR2 as FQGNSA. This CDR3 is built from 12 residues. V was cut by 5 bases and J by 8 bases, with 12 bases left in between. CDR3 sequence: CASSAGVEGYTF. DNA of the CDR3: TGTGCCAGCAGCGCAGGGGTGGAAGGCTACACCTTC. Full variable domain (missing parts from reference TRBV7-2 and TRBJ1-2): GAGVSQSPSNKVTEKGKDVELRCDPISGHTALYWYRQSLGQGLEFLIYFQGNSAPDKSGLPSDRFSAERTGGSVSTLTIQRTQQEDSAVYLCASSAGVEGYTFGSGTRLTVV.

V usage is TRBV5-6 and J usage is TRBJ2-7; weak D call: TRBD1 (6 bases). Between the trimmed V and J ends, which lost 8 bases and 0 bases, there was a span of 9 bases. Germline lookup yields CDR1 SGHDT and CDR2 YYEEEE. This CDR3 contains 12 residues. The CDR3 DNA reads TGTGCCAGTTCAGGGGACTCCTACGAGCAGTACTTC. Translated: CASSGDSYEQYF.

The chain has TRBV18 and TRBJ1-1; 8 bases line up with TRBD1. From germline, CDR1 is KGHSH and CDR2 LQKENI. V trimming: 3 bases; J trimming: 6 bases; junction bases outside the gene matches: 9. The CDR3 runs to 15 residues. The CDR3 coding sequence is TGTGCCAGCTCACCCCATCAGGGGGCCTATTCTGAAGCTTTCTTT. Its protein product is CASSPHQGAYSEAFF.